This T cell receptor (beta chain) is drawn from a study of OX40 agonist ivuxolimab in advanced cancers. Across the study: Hepatocellular carcinoma, melanoma, renal cell or head and neck cancer occurred in dose-escalation patients. Study results and caveats: It was also the case that some nonresponders had low normalized T-cell clonal expansion.

Per the germline V gene, CDR1 is SGHRS and CDR2 is YFSETQ. This CDR3 contains 14 residues. V was trimmed by 4 bases and J by 2 bases, leaving 11 bases between them. Turning to this clone: Its target is not known.

Libraries were prepared by immunoSEQ multiplex PCR; TCRdb keeps only in-frame clonotypes and omits some of them. The table lists approximately 80,000 clones, about nine tenths of them singletons. Sequencing used CD4+ or CD8+ T cells sorted from blood, obtained in a trial of the OX40 agonist ivuxolimab. The chain employs TRBV5-1 and TRBJ2-3; no definite D call. This receptor was taken from an adult with an advanced solid tumor such as melanoma, head and neck, liver or kidney cancer. This chain's CDR3 is CASSGLRNTDTQYF. The CDR3 DNA reads as TGCGCCAGCAGCGGATTACGAAACACAGATACGCAGTATTTT.